One sample yielded the 24 T cell receptor beta chains listed below, sequenced in a study of T cell responses to AZD1222 COVID-19 vaccine. This table comes from immunoSEQ multiplex PCR, and its TCRdb copy is limited to in-frame clones, with some not included. Seen here are about 170,000 clones, approximately 90% observed once, and the top ten hold 0.95% to 1.1%. The sample consisted of peripheral blood, taken 28 days after the second AZD1222 dose. These receptors were obtained from an adult who received the AZD1222 COVID-19 vaccine.

The rearrangement joins TRBV7-9 to TRBJ1-4; D gene unclear. Germline V gene data show CDR1 as SEHNR and CDR2 as FQNEAQ (reference sequence). Trimming left V 0 bases short and J 0 bases short, with 17 bases between. This CDR3 comprises 19 residues. The CDR3 sequence: CASSLAGGSLFTTNEKLFF. CDR3 bases: TGTGCCAGCAGCTTAGCGGGTGGCAGCCTCTTTACAACTAATGAAAAACTGTTTTTT.

This chain uses TRBV10-2 with TRBJ1-2, with a weak D call TRBD1 (5 bases). Trimming pared 6 bases from V and 0 bases from J, leaving 8 bases between. CDR3 length: 13 amino acids. Looked up from germline, CDR1 is WSHSY and CDR2 is SAAADI. This CDR3 is CASSGTANYGYTF. The CDR3 coding sequence is TGCGCCAGCAGCGGGACCGCTAACTATGGCTACACCTTC.

The chain recombines TRBV3-1 (or the pseudogene TRBV3-2) with TRBJ2-5; D is possibly TRBD1 or TRBD2 (6 bases each). This CDR3 is 15 amino acids long. The germline V gene has CDR1 LGHDT and CDR2 YNNKEL (reference sequence). V was shortened by 1 base and J by 4 bases, with 13 bases between the two germline ends. In DNA, the CDR3 is TGTGCCAGCAGCCAAGGGGGTGGGGGGCCAGAGACCCAGTACTTC. Its translation is CASSQGGGGPETQYF.

The chain carries TRBV4-3 and TRBJ1-4; D may be TRBD1 (5 bases). Trimming shortened V by 3 bases and J by 10 bases, and 12 bases separated the two germline ends. This CDR3 comprises 13 residues. From germline, CDR1 is LGHNA and CDR2 YSLEER. As DNA, the CDR3 is TGCGCCAGCAGCCAGGGGCTAGACGGAAAACTGTTTTTT. It specifies CASSQGLDGKLFF.

The rearrangement uses TRBV9 and TRBJ1-1; D gene uncertain. Deletions cut 0 bases from V and 4 bases from J, with 10 bases between. The length of the CDR3 is 14 residues. CDR1 and CDR2 (germline): SGDLS, YYNGEE. CDR3 amino acids: CASSVEPSGTEAFF. In DNA form, the CDR3 reads TGTGCCAGCAGCGTAGAACCGTCGGGCACTGAAGCTTTCTTT.

The chain combines TRBV6-5 with TRBJ2-3; D remains ambiguous. V was clipped by 1 base and J by 4 bases, with 6 bases between them. This CDR3 comprises 13 residues. Germline CDR1 is MNHEY and CDR2 is SVGAGI. In nucleotides, the CDR3 is TGTGCCAGCAGTTACTTTGGTCCAGATACGCAGTATTTT. Translating it yields CASSYFGPDTQYF.

This clone has just one count. V and J are TRBV5-1 and TRBJ1-6, with D perhaps matching TRBD1 (5 bases). Germline V gene data show CDR1 as SGHRS and CDR2 as YFSETQ. The CDR3 runs to 14 residues. V dropped 2 bases and J dropped 5 bases, with 8 bases sitting between them. In DNA form, the CDR3 reads TGCGCCAGCAGCTTTGGCAGGGATAATTCACCCCTCCACTTT. This encodes CASSFGRDNSPLHF.

This clone was observed a single time. The chain couples TRBV6-5 to TRBJ1-5, with unresolved D. CDR1 is MNHEY, CDR2 SVGAGI, per germline. CDR3 length equals 13 residues. Trimming stripped 3 bases from V and 4 bases from J, with 7 bases between. The chain's CDR3 is CASSYYSNQPQHF. The CDR3, as DNA: TGTGCCAGCAGTTATTACAGTAATCAGCCCCAGCATTTT.

The chain carries TRBV3-1 (or the pseudogene TRBV3-2) and TRBJ2-1; D may correspond to TRBD1 or TRBD2 (5 bases each). From germline, CDR1 is LGHDT and CDR2 YNNKEL (reference sequence). CDR3 length: 11 residues. V was cut by 6 bases and J by 11 bases, with 11 bases left in between. CDR3 loop: CASRASGQQFF. CDR3 DNA sequence: TGTGCCAGCAGGGCGTCGGGACAGCAGTTCTTC.

J is TRBJ1-5 and V is TRBV5-8; TRBD1 agrees at 7 bases. This CDR3 is built from 15 residues. The V and J ends lost 0 bases and 0 bases, in that order; junction bases with no gene match: 0. The germline gives CDR1 SGHTS, CDR2 YDEGEE. The CDR3 region has the DNA TGTGCCAGCAGCTTGGGGGACAGTAGCAATCAGCCCCAGCATTTT. Translated: CASSLGDSSNQPQHF.

This chain uses TRBV4-1 with TRBJ2-1; D possibly matches TRBD1 or TRBD2 (5 bases each). Per the germline V gene, CDR1 is MGHRA and CDR2 is YSYEKL. V shed 0 bases and J shed 2 bases, with 11 bases lying between them. The CDR3 loop spans 16 amino acids. CDR3 sequence reads: CASSQEGLAAYNEQFF. The CDR3, as DNA: TGCGCCAGCAGCCAAGAGGGGCTAGCAGCCTACAATGAGCAGTTCTTC.

This clone has just a few counts. The chain links TRBV15 to TRBJ2-3; tentative D call: TRBD2 (7 bases). Germline lookup yields CDR1 LNHNV and CDR2 YYDKDF (reference sequence). The CDR3 is 17 amino acids. Trimming shortened V by 0 bases and J by 1 base, and 14 bases separated the two germline ends. The CDR3 coding sequence is TGTGCCACCAGCAGAGAGCGGCGGGGGCCCCGCACAGATACGCAGTATTTT. This codes for CATSRERRGPRTDTQYF.

The rearrangement uses TRBV11-3 and TRBJ2-3; 11 bases agree with TRBD2. Germline V gene sequence: CDR1 SGHNT, CDR2 YENEEA. The CDR3 sequence is 15 residues long. J lost 3 bases, V lost 4 bases, and 3 bases had no gene match. CDR3 residues: CASSSGLAVTDTQYF. DNA of the CDR3: TGTGCCAGCAGCTCGGGACTAGCGGTGACAGATACGCAGTATTTT.

This chain uses TRBV4-2 with TRBJ2-5; D call uncertain. The CDR3 has 14 amino acids. Trimming stripped 2 bases from V and 4 bases from J, with 11 bases between. Germline CDR1 is LGHNA and CDR2 is YNFKEQ. CDR3 sequence (DNA): TGTGCCAGCAGCCAACCGGGCAGGCCAGAGACCCAGTACTTC. Translated: CASSQPGRPETQYF.

The chain is built from TRBV4-2 and TRBJ2-7, with 7 bases lining up with TRBD2. The CDR3 has 17 amino acids. CDR1 LGHNA and CDR2 YNFKEQ come from the germline V gene. V trimming: 1 base; J trimming: 3 bases; junction bases outside the gene matches: 12. CDR3 DNA sequence: TGTGCCAGCAGCCAAGGTCCGTCAGTGGGGGGGTACTACGAGCAGTACTTC. Translation gives CASSQGPSVGGYYEQYF.

The V gene is TRBV9, the J gene TRBJ1-2, with a possible D match to TRBD1 (5 bases). Trimming left V 10 bases short and J 6 bases short, with 16 bases between. In germline, CDR1 is SGDLS, CDR2 YYNGEE. This CDR3 contains 12 residues. The CDR3 here is CAPPPGYDGYTF. CDR3 bases: TGTGCCCCCCCGCCAGGGTATGATGGCTACACCTTC.

The V call is TRBV5-5, the J call TRBJ2-7; 9 bases line up with TRBD1. V was pared by 9 bases and J by 3 bases, with 10 bases of the junction left unmatched. CDR1 SGHKS and CDR2 YYEKEE come from the germline V gene (reference sequence). There are 14 residues in the CDR3. The chain's CDR3 is CANRRTGENYEQYF. CDR3 DNA sequence: TGTGCCAACCGGAGGACAGGGGAGAACTACGAGCAGTACTTC.

The V call is TRBV6-1, the J call TRBJ1-1, with 7 bases that match TRBD1. Germline values: CDR1 MNHNS, CDR2 SASEGT. This CDR3 has 17 residues. J gave up 2 bases and V 3 bases, and 12 bases lay outside the gene matches. CDR3 DNA: TGTGCCAGCAGTGATCCGTTGACAGGGAGCACTAACACTGAAGCTTTCTTT. Translating it yields CASSDPLTGSTNTEAFF.

The chain uses TRBV6-2 or TRBV6-3 and TRBJ1-1; 7 bases line up with TRBD1. V shed 5 bases, J shed 1 base, and the junction held 7 bases outside the gene matches. The CDR3 length is 15 residues. In germline, CDR1 is MNHEY, CDR2 SVGEGT. This CDR3 is CASSIHRGPNTEAFF. CDR3 sequence (DNA): TGTGCCAGCAGTATCCACAGGGGCCCGAACACTGAAGCTTTCTTT.

This clone has only a few counts. Written as DNA, the CDR3 is TGTGCCAGCAGCTCAGTAGGGGGGGCTTTCTTT. Amino acids: CASSSVGGAFF. The chain employs TRBV6-5 and TRBJ1-1; TRBD1 might be the D (6 bases). Germline loops: CDR1 MNHEY, CDR2 SVGAGI. V lost 6 bases and J lost 11, with 13 bases in between. This CDR3 has 11 residues.

The chain joins TRBV30 to TRBJ2-7, with 8 nucleotides matching TRBD1. Germline CDR1 and CDR2: GTSNPN and SVGIG (reference sequence). This CDR3 is built from 14 residues. The V gene end was trimmed by 0 bases and the J gene end by 6 bases; junction bases not matched to a gene: 7. Here the CDR3 reads CAWSVLGTGSEQYF. CDR3 DNA sequence: TGTGCCTGGAGTGTACTTGGGACAGGCTCCGAGCAGTACTTC.

V gene TRBV5-6 combines with J gene TRBJ1-1; TRBD1 matches 8 bases. The germline CDR1 and CDR2 sequences are SGHDT and YYEEEE. The CDR3 runs to 15 residues. The trim removed 2 bases at V and 0 bases at J, leaving 3 bases unmatched. Here the CDR3 DNA reads TGTGCCAGCAGCTTACTGGACAGGGTGAACACTGAAGCTTTCTTT. Amino acid sequence: CASSLLDRVNTEAFF. Full variable domain (outside the CDR3, taken from reference TRBV5-6 and TRBJ1-1): DAGVTQSPTHLIKTRGQQVTLRCSPKSGHDTVSWYQQALGQGPQFIFQYYEEEERQRGNFPDRFSGHQFPNYSSELNVNALLLGDSALYLCASSLLDRVNTEAFFGQGTRLTVV.

V is TRBV18 and J is TRBJ1-3; D is undetermined. Trimming left V 3 bases short and J 8 bases short, with 17 bases between. CDR3 length equals 15 residues. The germline V gene has CDR1 KGHSH and CDR2 LQKENI. The DNA of the CDR3 is TGTGCCAGCTCACCCGGAGGGTCGTCCGGGGACACCATATATTTT. This sequence encodes CASSPGGSSGDTIYF.

The chain carries TRBV5-1 and TRBJ1-1, with no clear D. Per the germline V gene, CDR1 is SGHRS and CDR2 is YFSETQ. CDR3 length: 12 residues. The V end was cut by 5 bases, the J end by 1 base, with 6 bases between. Here the CDR3 DNA reads TGCGCCAGCAGAGGGAGGAACACTGAAGCTTTCTTT. Amino acid sequence: CASRGRNTEAFF.